Listed below are T cell receptor beta chains from one sample, sequenced in a study of regulatory T cells in long-lasting Graves disease. TCRdb reprocessed the multiplex PCR reads via MiXCR and lists one record per CDR3 protein. The sample contains 450,000 to 600,000 distinct CDR3 sequences, 15% to 20% of which appear only once. This same sample was also part of a study on T cells in Graves' hyperthyroidism and ophthalmopathy.

Source: peripheral blood mononuclear cells (PBMCs), taken at new diagnosis, from a patient treated with antithyroid drugs. The receptors come from a man aged 35 to 55 with Graves disease. Both conserved end residues are part of each CDR3. Fields, in order: CDR3 protein, CDR3 DNA, clone size, CDR3 length, D gene, V gene, J gene. A D gene is named only where the DNA matches it firmly. Some rows have no size entry. The others give once, few or many, or a class for an expanded clone.

CDR3aa: CASSLTARETQYF
CDR3nt: TGTGCCAGCAGCTTAACGGCCAGAGAGACCCAGTACTTC
abundance: many
len: 13
d_gene: NA
v_gene: TRBV7-3
j_gene: TRBJ2-5

CDR3aa: CASSLQEGRRLWETQYF
CDR3nt: TGCGCCAGCAGCTTACAAGAGGGGCGACGCCTTTGGGAGACCCAGTACTTC
abundance: few
len: 17
d_gene: NA
v_gene: TRBV5-1
j_gene: TRBJ2-5

CDR3aa: CASSYEGETQYF
CDR3nt: TGTGCCAGCAGTTACGAGGGGGAGACCCAGTACTTC
abundance: NA
len: 12
d_gene: NA
v_gene: TRBV6-5
j_gene: TRBJ2-5

CDR3aa: CASSLEANTEAFF
CDR3nt: TGTGCCAGCAGCTTGGAGGCGAACACTGAAGCTTTCTTT
abundance: many
len: 13
d_gene: NA
v_gene: TRBV5-1
j_gene: TRBJ1-1

CDR3aa: CASSLAGFEKLFF
CDR3nt: TGTGCCAGCAGCTTGGCCGGGTTTGAAAAACTGTTTTTT
abundance: few
len: 13
d_gene: NA
v_gene: TRBV5-6
j_gene: TRBJ1-4

CDR3aa: CASSEKRLAAGTDTQYF
CDR3nt: TGTGCCAGCAGTGAAAAAAGACTAGCAGCGGGCACAGATACGCAGTATTTT
abundance: NA
len: 17
d_gene: TRBD2
v_gene: TRBV6-1
j_gene: TRBJ2-3

CDR3aa: CASSFSDTGELFF
CDR3nt: TGTGCCAGCAGCTTTTCCGACACCGGGGAGCTGTTTTTT
abundance: NA
len: 13
d_gene: NA
v_gene: TRBV7-3
j_gene: TRBJ2-2

CDR3aa: CAWDRAHTEAFF
CDR3nt: TGTGCCTGGGACAGGGCCCACACTGAAGCTTTCTTT
abundance: many
len: 12
d_gene: TRBD1
v_gene: TRBV30
j_gene: TRBJ1-1

CDR3aa: CASSYRQGASNAGELFF
CDR3nt: TGTGCCAGCAGCTACAGACAGGGGGCATCGAACGCCGGGGAGCTGTTTTTT
abundance: NA
len: 17
d_gene: TRBD1
v_gene: TRBV9
j_gene: TRBJ2-2

CDR3aa: CASSVAGTSQVGEQFF
CDR3nt: TGTGCCAGCAGCGTGGCCGGGACTAGCCAGGTTGGTGAGCAGTTCTTC
abundance: NA
len: 16
d_gene: TRBD2
v_gene: TRBV9
j_gene: TRBJ2-1

CDR3aa: CAIGRLAGWDEQFF
CDR3nt: TGTGCCATCGGGAGACTAGCGGGGTGGGATGAGCAGTTCTTC
abundance: NA
len: 14
d_gene: TRBD2
v_gene: TRBV10-3
j_gene: TRBJ2-1

CDR3aa: CASSQTRGGYEQYF
CDR3nt: TGTGCCAGCAGTCAGACTAGGGGAGGTTACGAGCAGTACTTC
abundance: many
len: 14
d_gene: NA
v_gene: TRBV12-3/TRBV12-4
j_gene: TRBJ2-7

CDR3aa: CASSELGEKLFF
CDR3nt: TGTGCCAGCAGTGAACTTGGTGAAAAACTGTTTTTT
abundance: few
len: 12
d_gene: NA
v_gene: TRBV2
j_gene: TRBJ1-4

CDR3aa: CASLTTLQGAAVQPQHF
CDR3nt: TGTGCTAGCCTGACCACGCTCCAGGGGGCAGCGGTTCAGCCCCAGCATTTT
abundance: many
len: 17
d_gene: TRBD1
v_gene: TRBV12-5
j_gene: TRBJ1-5

CDR3aa: CPSSFARLAGNTGELFF
CDR3nt: TGTCCCAGCAGTTTCGCTCGACTAGCGGGGAACACCGGGGAGCTGTTTTTT
abundance: NA
len: 17
d_gene: TRBD2
v_gene: TRBV25-1
j_gene: TRBJ2-2

CDR3aa: CASSLWAGGALTEAFF
CDR3nt: TGTGCCAGCAGTTTGTGGGCAGGGGGGGCTCTGACTGAAGCTTTCTTT
abundance: many
len: 16
d_gene: TRBD1
v_gene: TRBV28
j_gene: TRBJ1-1

CDR3aa: CATSDGTSGRRNEQFF
CDR3nt: TGTGCCACCAGTGACGGGACTAGCGGGAGGAGGAATGAGCAGTTCTTC
abundance: many
len: 16
d_gene: TRBD2
v_gene: TRBV24-1
j_gene: TRBJ2-1

CDR3aa: CATSDPSPGTGSTGELFF
CDR3nt: TGTGCCACCAGTGACCCATCTCCCGGGACAGGGAGCACCGGGGAGCTGTTTTTT
abundance: NA
len: 18
d_gene: TRBD1
v_gene: TRBV24-1
j_gene: TRBJ2-2

CDR3aa: CASRLGGSSYGYTF
CDR3nt: TGTGCCAGCAGACTAGGGGGTAGTAGCTATGGCTACACCTTC
abundance: few
len: 14
d_gene: NA
v_gene: TRBV6-1
j_gene: TRBJ1-2

CDR3aa: CAWKGQGYRDDYGYTF
CDR3nt: TGTGCCTGGAAGGGACAGGGGTACCGTGATGACTATGGCTACACCTTC
abundance: few
len: 16
d_gene: TRBD1
v_gene: TRBV30
j_gene: TRBJ1-2

CDR3aa: CASSFLDRGNQPQHF
CDR3nt: TGTGCCAGCAGTTTTCTGGACAGGGGAAATCAGCCCCAGCATTTT
abundance: many
len: 15
d_gene: TRBD1
v_gene: TRBV28
j_gene: TRBJ1-5

CDR3aa: CASSFGVMQFF
CDR3nt: TGTGCCAGCAGTTTCGGGGTAATGCAGTTCTTC
abundance: many
len: 11
d_gene: NA
v_gene: TRBV12-3/TRBV12-4
j_gene: TRBJ2-1

CDR3aa: CASSPGTQYEQYF
CDR3nt: TGCGCCAGCAGCCCCGGGACCCAATACGAGCAGTACTTC
abundance: NA
len: 13
d_gene: NA
v_gene: TRBV10-1
j_gene: TRBJ2-7

CDR3aa: CASSFGDRGGTEAFF
CDR3nt: TGTGCCAGCAGCTTCGGAGACAGGGGGGGAACTGAAGCTTTCTTT
abundance: many
len: 15
d_gene: TRBD1
v_gene: TRBV7-9
j_gene: TRBJ1-1

CDR3aa: CSARGGLAGVDTQYF
CDR3nt: TGCAGTGCTAGGGGGGGGTTAGCGGGAGTAGATACGCAGTATTTT
abundance: many
len: 15
d_gene: TRBD2
v_gene: TRBV20-1
j_gene: TRBJ2-3

CDR3aa: CATSRDSYEQYF
CDR3nt: TGTGCCACCAGCAGAGATAGCTACGAGCAGTACTTC
abundance: many
len: 12
d_gene: NA
v_gene: TRBV15
j_gene: TRBJ2-7

CDR3aa: CASNYLRLAGAKNIQYF
CDR3nt: TGTGCCAGCAATTACCTCCGACTAGCGGGAGCCAAAAACATTCAGTACTTC
abundance: NA
len: 17
d_gene: TRBD2
v_gene: TRBV6-2/TRBV6-3
j_gene: TRBJ2-4

CDR3aa: CASSLATGTGGGLYGYTF
CDR3nt: TGTGCCAGCAGTTTAGCGACCGGGACAGGGGGCGGCCTCTATGGCTACACCTTC
abundance: NA
len: 18
d_gene: TRBD1
v_gene: TRBV12-3/TRBV12-4
j_gene: TRBJ1-2

CDR3aa: CASSLTSGGIYEQYF
CDR3nt: TGTGCCAGCAGCTTAACTAGCGGGGGGATATACGAGCAGTACTTC
abundance: many
len: 15
d_gene: TRBD2
v_gene: TRBV11-2
j_gene: TRBJ2-7

CDR3aa: CASSVKRVNTGELFF
CDR3nt: TGTGCCAGCAGCGTCAAGAGGGTGAACACCGGGGAGCTGTTTTTT
abundance: NA
len: 15
d_gene: NA
v_gene: TRBV9
j_gene: TRBJ2-2